This TCR beta chain was captured by sequencing in a study of blood T cell repertoires in COVID-19. For the study at large: The study drew acute and convalescent COVID-19 samples from the United States, Italy and Spain. The cDNA or gDNA used as material had been derived from T cells, B-cell-depleted T cells, or PBMCs.

This clone was seen only once. Original processing methods: Amplified reference gene primers provided the basis for estimating nucleated cell counts. Generated by immunoSEQ multiplex PCR, the TCRdb table keeps only in-frame clones and is missing some. That table supplies the V and J calls and clone size; D and trimming were determined from the DNA. The sample includes about 110,000 clones, over 70% of them seen just once. V lost 3 bases and J lost 5, with 13 bases in between. Germline CDR1 reads KGHSH; CDR2 reads LQKENI. This CDR3 comprises 14 residues. This receptor was taken from a human donor in a cohort sampled during active or convalescent COVID-19. V usage is TRBV18 and J usage is TRBJ2-5; tentatively, D is TRBD1 (6 bases). The sequencing sample was made of peripheral blood. This chain's CDR3 is CASSPGRGMETQYF. DNA for the CDR3: TGTGCCAGCTCACCGGGCAGGGGCATGGAGACCCAGTACTTC.